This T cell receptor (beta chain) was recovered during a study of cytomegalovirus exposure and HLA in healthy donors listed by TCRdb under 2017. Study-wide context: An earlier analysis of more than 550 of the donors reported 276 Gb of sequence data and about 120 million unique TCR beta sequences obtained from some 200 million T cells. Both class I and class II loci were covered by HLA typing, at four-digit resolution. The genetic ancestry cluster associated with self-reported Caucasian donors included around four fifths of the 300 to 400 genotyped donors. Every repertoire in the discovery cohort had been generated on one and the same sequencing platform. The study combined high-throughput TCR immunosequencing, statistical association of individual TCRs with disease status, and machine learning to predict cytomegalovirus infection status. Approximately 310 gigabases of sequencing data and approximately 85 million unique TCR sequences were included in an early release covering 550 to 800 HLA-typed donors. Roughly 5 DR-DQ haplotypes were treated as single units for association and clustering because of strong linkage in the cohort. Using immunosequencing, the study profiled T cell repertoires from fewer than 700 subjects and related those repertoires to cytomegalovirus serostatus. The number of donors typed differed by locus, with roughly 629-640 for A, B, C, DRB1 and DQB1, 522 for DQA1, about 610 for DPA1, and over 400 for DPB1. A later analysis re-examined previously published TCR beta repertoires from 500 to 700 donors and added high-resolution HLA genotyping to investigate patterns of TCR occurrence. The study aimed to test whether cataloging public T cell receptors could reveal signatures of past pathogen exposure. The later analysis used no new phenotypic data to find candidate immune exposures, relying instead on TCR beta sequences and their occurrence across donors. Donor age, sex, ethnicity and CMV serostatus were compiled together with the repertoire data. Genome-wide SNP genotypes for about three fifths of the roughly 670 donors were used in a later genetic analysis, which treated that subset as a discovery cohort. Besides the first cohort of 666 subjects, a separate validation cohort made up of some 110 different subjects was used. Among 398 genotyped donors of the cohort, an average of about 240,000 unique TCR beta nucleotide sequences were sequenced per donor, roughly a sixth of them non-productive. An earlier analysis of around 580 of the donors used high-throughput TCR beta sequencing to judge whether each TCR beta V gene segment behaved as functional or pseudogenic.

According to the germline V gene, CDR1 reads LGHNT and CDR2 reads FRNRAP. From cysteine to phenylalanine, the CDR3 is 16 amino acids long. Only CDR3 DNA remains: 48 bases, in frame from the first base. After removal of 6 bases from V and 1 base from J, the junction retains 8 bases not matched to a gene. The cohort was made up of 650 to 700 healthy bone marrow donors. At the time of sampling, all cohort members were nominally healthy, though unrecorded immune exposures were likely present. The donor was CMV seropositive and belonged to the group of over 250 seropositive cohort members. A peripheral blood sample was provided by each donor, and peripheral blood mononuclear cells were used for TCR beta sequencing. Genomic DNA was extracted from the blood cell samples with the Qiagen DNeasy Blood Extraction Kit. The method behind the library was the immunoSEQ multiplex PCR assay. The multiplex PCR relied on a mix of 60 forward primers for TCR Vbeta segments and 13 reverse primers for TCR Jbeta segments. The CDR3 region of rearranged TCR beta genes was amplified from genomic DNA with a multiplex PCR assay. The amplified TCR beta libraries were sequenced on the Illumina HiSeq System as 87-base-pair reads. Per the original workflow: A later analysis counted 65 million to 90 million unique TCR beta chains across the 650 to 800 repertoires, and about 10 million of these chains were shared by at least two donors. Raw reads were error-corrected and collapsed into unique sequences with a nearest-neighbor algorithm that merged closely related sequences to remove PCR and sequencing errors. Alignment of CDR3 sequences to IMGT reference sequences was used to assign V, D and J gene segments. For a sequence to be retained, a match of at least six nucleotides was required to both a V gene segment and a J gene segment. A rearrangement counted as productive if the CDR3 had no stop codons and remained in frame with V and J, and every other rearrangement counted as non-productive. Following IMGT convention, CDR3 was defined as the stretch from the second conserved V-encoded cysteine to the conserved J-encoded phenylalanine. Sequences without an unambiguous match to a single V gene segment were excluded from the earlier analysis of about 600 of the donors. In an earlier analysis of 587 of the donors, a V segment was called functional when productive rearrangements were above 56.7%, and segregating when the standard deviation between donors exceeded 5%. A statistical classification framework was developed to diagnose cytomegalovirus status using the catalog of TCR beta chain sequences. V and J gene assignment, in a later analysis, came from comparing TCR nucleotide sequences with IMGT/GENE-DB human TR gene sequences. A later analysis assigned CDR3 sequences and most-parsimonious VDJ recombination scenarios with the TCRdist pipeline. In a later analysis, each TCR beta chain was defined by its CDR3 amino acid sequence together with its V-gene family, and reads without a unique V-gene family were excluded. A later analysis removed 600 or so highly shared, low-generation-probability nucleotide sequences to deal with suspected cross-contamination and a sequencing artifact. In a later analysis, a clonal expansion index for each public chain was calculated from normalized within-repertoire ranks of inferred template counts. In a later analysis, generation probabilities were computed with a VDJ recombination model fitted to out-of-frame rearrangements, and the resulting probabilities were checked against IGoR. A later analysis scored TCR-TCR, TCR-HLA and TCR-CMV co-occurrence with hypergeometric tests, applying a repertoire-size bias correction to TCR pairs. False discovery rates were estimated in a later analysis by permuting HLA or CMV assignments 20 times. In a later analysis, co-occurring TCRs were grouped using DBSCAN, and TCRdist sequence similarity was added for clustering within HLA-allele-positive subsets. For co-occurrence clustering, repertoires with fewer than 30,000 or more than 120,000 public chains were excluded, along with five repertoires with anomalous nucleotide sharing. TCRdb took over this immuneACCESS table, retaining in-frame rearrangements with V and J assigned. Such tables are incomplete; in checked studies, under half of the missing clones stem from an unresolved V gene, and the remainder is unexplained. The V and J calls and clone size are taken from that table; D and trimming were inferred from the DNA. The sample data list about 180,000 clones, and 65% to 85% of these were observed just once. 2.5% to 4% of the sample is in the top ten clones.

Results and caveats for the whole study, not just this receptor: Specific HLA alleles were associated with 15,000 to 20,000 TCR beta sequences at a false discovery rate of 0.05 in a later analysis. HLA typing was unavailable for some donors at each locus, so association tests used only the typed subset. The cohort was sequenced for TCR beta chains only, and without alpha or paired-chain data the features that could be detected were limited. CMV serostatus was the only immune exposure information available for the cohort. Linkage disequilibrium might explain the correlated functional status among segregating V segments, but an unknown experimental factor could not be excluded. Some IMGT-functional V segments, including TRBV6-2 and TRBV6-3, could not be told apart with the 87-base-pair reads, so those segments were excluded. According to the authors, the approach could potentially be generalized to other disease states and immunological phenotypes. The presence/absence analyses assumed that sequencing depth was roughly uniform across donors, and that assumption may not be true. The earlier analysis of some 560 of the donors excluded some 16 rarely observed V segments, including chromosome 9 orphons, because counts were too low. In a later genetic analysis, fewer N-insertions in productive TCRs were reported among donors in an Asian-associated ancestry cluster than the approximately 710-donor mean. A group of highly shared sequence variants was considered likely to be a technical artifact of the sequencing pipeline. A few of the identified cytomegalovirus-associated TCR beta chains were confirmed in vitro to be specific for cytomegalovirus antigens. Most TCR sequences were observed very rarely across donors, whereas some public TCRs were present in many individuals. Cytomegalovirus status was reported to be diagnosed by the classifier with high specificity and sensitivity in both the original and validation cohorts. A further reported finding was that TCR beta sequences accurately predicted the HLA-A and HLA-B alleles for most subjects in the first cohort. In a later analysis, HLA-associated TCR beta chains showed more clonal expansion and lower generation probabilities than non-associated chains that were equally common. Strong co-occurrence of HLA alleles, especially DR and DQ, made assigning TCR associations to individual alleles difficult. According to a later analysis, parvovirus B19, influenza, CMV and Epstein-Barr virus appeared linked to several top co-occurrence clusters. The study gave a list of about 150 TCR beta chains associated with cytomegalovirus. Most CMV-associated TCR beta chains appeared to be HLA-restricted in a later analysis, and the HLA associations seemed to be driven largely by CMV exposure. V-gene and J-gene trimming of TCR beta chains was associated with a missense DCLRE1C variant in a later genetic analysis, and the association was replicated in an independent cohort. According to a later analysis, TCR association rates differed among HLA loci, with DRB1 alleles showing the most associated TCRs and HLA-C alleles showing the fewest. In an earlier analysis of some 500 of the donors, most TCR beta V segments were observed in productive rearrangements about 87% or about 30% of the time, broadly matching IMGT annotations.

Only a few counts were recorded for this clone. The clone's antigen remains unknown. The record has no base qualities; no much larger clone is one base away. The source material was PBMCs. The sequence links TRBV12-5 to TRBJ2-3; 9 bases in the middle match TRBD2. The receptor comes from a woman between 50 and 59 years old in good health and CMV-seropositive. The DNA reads TGTGCTAGTGGCCCTCCCGCGGGGGGGGGCACAGATACGCAGTATTTT. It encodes CASGPPAGGGTDTQYF.